These 12 T cell receptor beta chains share one sample of origin, sequenced in a study of CD8 T cells in ankylosing spondylitis. Each CDR3 protein is one row after TCRdb ran MiXCR on the 5' RACE reads. Of 300,000 to 400,000 distinct CDR3 sequences in the sample, 20% to 25% were seen once. The sequenced material came from blood, either unsorted or a sorted T cell fraction (not recorded which). These receptors were collected from a male donor with ankylosing spondylitis or in good health (not recorded which).

This clonotype was counted a few times. The V and J genes are TRBV7-9 and TRBJ2-7; D may correspond to TRBD1 or TRBD2 (5 bases each). The CDR3 spans 15 residues. In germline, CDR1 is SEHNR, CDR2 FQNEAQ (reference sequence). V was shortened by 1 base and J by 0 bases, with 10 bases between the two germline ends. CDR3 nucleotide sequence: TGTGCCAGCAGCTTAGTGGGACGGTTCTCCTACGAGCAGTACTTC. It codes for CASSLVGRFSYEQYF.

This chain uses TRBV20-1 with TRBJ1-6, with TRBD1 matching 9 bases. Germline CDR1 is DFQATT and CDR2 is SNEGSKA (reference sequence). This CDR3 contains 16 residues. V was pared by 6 bases and J by 3 bases, with 9 bases of the junction left unmatched. CDR3 DNA: TGCAGTGCCTTTCCACAGGGGGCCTTCTATAATTCACCCCTCCACTTT. It specifies CSAFPQGAFYNSPLHF.

The DNA for the CDR3 is TGTGCCAGCAGCCAAGATGATGGGTACACCGGGGAGCTGTTTTTT. Amino acid sequence: CASSQDDGYTGELFF. The V call is TRBV4-2, the J call TRBJ2-2; no clear D gene. Germline assignment: CDR1 LGHNA and CDR2 YNFKEQ. V gave up 0 bases and J gave up 3 bases, with 8 bases separating them. The length of the CDR3 is 15 residues.

This clonotype was found a few times. CDR3 loop: CSVRTREGQYF. CDR3 sequence (DNA): TGCAGCGTTCGGACTCGGGAGGGCCAGTACTTC. V gene TRBV29-1 combines with J gene TRBJ2-5; 8 nucleotides match TRBD2. Germline lookup yields CDR1 SQVTM and CDR2 ANQGSEA. V lost 5 bases to trimming and J lost 10 bases; unmatched junction nucleotides: 6. This CDR3 spans 11 amino acids.

The chain uses TRBV27 and TRBJ2-4; 11 bases line up with TRBD2. V dropped 8 bases and J dropped 2; count of bases not matched to a gene: 8. The CDR3 has 16 amino acids. Germline V gene data show CDR1 as MNHEY and CDR2 as SMNVEV (reference sequence). Written as DNA, the CDR3 is TGTGCCAGCGGGGCGGTAGCGGGGGGGCCCAAAAACATTCAGTACTTC. This translates into CASGAVAGGPKNIQYF.

The rearrangement uses TRBV12-3 or TRBV12-4 and TRBJ1-4, with 8 bases fitting TRBD1. The CDR3 is made up of 15 amino acids. The V gene end was trimmed by 8 bases and the J gene end by 8 bases; junction bases not matched to a gene: 13. The CDR3: CASGDGQGYKEKLFF. The CDR3 DNA sequence: TGTGCCAGCGGGGACGGACAGGGTTATAAAGAAAAACTGTTTTTT.

V gene TRBV24-1 combines with J gene TRBJ2-1, with D unclear. The germline V gene has CDR1 KGHDR and CDR2 SFDVKD. The V and J ends lost 1 base and 10 bases respectively, with 16 bases between them. The CDR3 contains 15 residues. CDR3 nucleotide sequence: TGTGCCACCAGTGATTTTGGAGACGGGTGGAACGAGCAGTTCTTC. It translates to CATSDFGDGWNEQFF.

This clonotype has only a few counts. The J gene is TRBJ2-5, the V gene TRBV30; D uncertain. V was shortened by 3 bases and J by 0 bases, with 2 bases between the two germline ends. The CDR3 runs to 11 residues. CDR1 and CDR2 from the germline V gene are GTSNPN and SVGIG (reference sequence). The DNA for the CDR3 is TGTGCCTGGAGCGACCAAGAGACCCAGTACTTC. It specifies CAWSDQETQYF.

The rearrangement joins TRBV12-3 or TRBV12-4 to TRBJ1-5; D remains unclear. The CDR3 is 14 amino acids. V was cut by 6 bases and J by 0 bases, with 9 bases left in between. The CDR3 is CASSLPFSNQPQHF. CDR3 nucleotide sequence: TGTGCCAGCAGCCTCCCCTTTAGCAATCAGCCCCAGCATTTT.

The chain carries TRBV12-3 or TRBV12-4 and TRBJ1-1; no clear D. The CDR3 is made up of 14 amino acids. V was shortened by 7 bases and J by 4 bases, with 16 bases between the two germline ends. CDR3 DNA sequence: TGTGCCAGCACTTTGGGCATAGTGACCACTGAAGCTTTCTTT. The encoded protein is CASTLGIVTTEAFF.

This clonotype appeared a few times. J is TRBJ2-3 and V is TRBV6-1, with D tentatively TRBD2 (7 bases). CDR3 length: 16 residues. V was pared by 5 bases and J by 2 bases, with 17 bases between. The germline gives CDR1 MNHNS, CDR2 SASEGT. CDR3 loop: CASSPWGGTPTDTQYF. DNA for the CDR3: TGTGCCAGCAGTCCCTGGGGGGGGACACCCACAGATACGCAGTATTTT.

The chain carries TRBV6-5 and TRBJ1-6, with a weak D call TRBD1 (5 bases). CDR3 length: 15 amino acids. Germline CDR1 and CDR2: MNHEY and SVGAGI. V was shortened by 0 bases and J by 3 bases, with 6 bases between the two germline ends. CDR3 coding DNA: TGTGCCAGCAGTTACTCGGGGGTCTATAATTCACCCCTCCACTTT. Its translation is CASSYSGVYNSPLHF.